This TCR beta chain was observed in a study of blood T cell repertoires in COVID-19. Overall study context: Samples taken during acute and convalescent COVID-19 were collected in the United States, Italy and Spain. PBMCs, B-cell-depleted T cells, or T cells provided the cDNA or gDNA that made up the material.

The CDR3 has 18 amino acids. V lost 0 bases to trimming and J lost 4 bases; unmatched junction nucleotides: 4. Germline loops: CDR1 SGHTA, CDR2 FQGNSA. As processed by the authors: Estimation of nucleated cell counts relied on the amplification of reference gene primers. Sequenced by immunoSEQ multiplex PCR; TCRdb stores in-frame clones only, minus some. V, J and clone size reflect that table, while D and trimming were determined from the DNA. The sample holds roughly 150,000 clones, 90% to 95% seen once. This chain joins TRBV7-2 and TRBJ1-6; TRBD1 matches 12 bases. The sequenced material came from peripheral blood. This clonotype was obtained from a woman aged 55 to 70 with COVID-19, enrolled during active disease. The CDR3 loop is CASSLAGQGAYYNSPLHF. The CDR3 DNA sequence: TGTGCCAGCAGCTTAGCGGGACAGGGGGCCTATTATAATTCACCCCTCCACTTT.